This entry lists 27 T cell receptor beta chains sequenced from one sample in a study of human T cells and chemical hapten exposure. Each CDR3 protein gets one entry after TCRdb re-called the RACE reads with MiXCR. The repertoire holds roughly 50,000 distinct CDR3 sequences, with approximately 9.6% as singletons. Time point reported: pre-sensitization, week 0. Treatment noted: therapeutic diphenylcyclopropenone sensitization with weekly scalp DPC. Extraction of total RNA was performed on unfractionated whole blood. Here the sequenced sample was whole blood, taken in connection with sensitization to the hapten diphenylcyclopropenone (DPC). The receptor source for this set is a woman aged 30 to 39 with alopecia areata. Some clones in this sample may be carry-over from other donors' samples.

The chain uses TRBV6-1 and TRBJ1-4; D is uncertain. The CDR3 runs 16 residues. Germline V gene data show CDR1 as MNHNS and CDR2 as SASEGT. Trimming took off 0 bases at V and 5 bases at J, with 13 bases between the two ends. The DNA for the CDR3 is TGTGCCAGCAGTGAAGCGGAGGGAGGCCGCAATGAAAAACTGTTTTTT. Translated, it gives CASSEAEGGRNEKLFF.

In this sample, this clonotype turned up a few times. This sequence joins TRBV2 and TRBJ1-1; no clear D. This CDR3 is built from 13 residues. Germline assignment: CDR1 SNHLY and CDR2 FYNNEI. Between the trimmed V and J ends, which lost 6 bases and 3 bases, there was a span of 11 bases. The CDR3 region has the DNA TGTGCCAGCAGCGCTCAGGCGTACACTGAAGCTTTCTTT. Residues: CASSAQAYTEAFF.

This clonotype was counted ten times or more. This chain uses TRBV6-2 or TRBV6-3 with TRBJ1-2; TRBD1 matches at 8 bases. The CDR3 contains 15 residues. V was clipped by 0 bases and J by 7 bases; unmatched bases: 7. Germline CDR1 reads MNHEY; CDR2 reads SVGEGT. The CDR3 region is CASSYSGTGGGGYTF. The DNA of the CDR3 is TGTGCCAGCAGTTACTCCGGGACAGGCGGGGGTGGCTACACCTTC.

The chain links TRBV7-3 to TRBJ1-3; D perhaps matches TRBD1 (6 bases). Germline lookup yields CDR1 SGHTA and CDR2 FQGTGA. This CDR3 has 15 amino acids. The V and J ends lost 2 bases and 4 bases respectively, with 12 bases between them. CDR3 loop: CASSLAPGAGNTIYF. Here the CDR3 DNA reads TGTGCCAGCAGCTTAGCGCCAGGGGCAGGAAACACCATATATTTT. Complete variable domain (other parts from reference TRBV7-3 and TRBJ1-3): GAGVSQTPSNKVTEKGKYVELRCDPISGHTALYWYRQSLGQGPEFLIYFQGTGAADDSGLPNDRFFAVRPEGSVSTLKIQRTERGDSAVYLCASSLAPGAGNTIYFGEGSWLTVV.

A few counts support this clonotype. This chain uses TRBV30 with TRBJ1-1, with D maybe TRBD1 (5 bases). The germline gives CDR1 GTSNPN, CDR2 SVGIG (reference sequence). The CDR3 extends over 12 amino acids. V shed 0 bases and J shed 9 bases, with 11 bases lying between them. CDR3 DNA: TGTGCCTGGAGTGTAGGGGCACTTCAAGCTTTCTTT. Protein sequence: CAWSVGALQAFF.

In its sample, this clonotype was seen many times. This chain connects TRBV21-1 to TRBJ2-3. TRBV21-1 counts as a pseudogene. The length of the CDR3 is 15 residues. Here the CDR3 DNA reads TGTGCCAGCAGCAAAGATGGACGGGCCACAGATACGCAGTATTTT. Its translation: CASSKDGRATDTQYF.

This clonotype was observed many times. The chain employs TRBV7-9 and TRBJ1-2; the D is unclear. V shed 1 base and J shed 4 bases, with 10 bases lying between them. Germline loops: CDR1 SEHNR, CDR2 FQNEAQ (reference sequence). The CDR3 length is 14 residues. CDR3 sequence: CASSLEGSFYGYTF. Here the CDR3 DNA reads TGTGCCAGCAGCTTAGAGGGCAGTTTCTATGGCTACACCTTC.

This clonotype was seen a handful of times. V usage is TRBV9 and J usage is TRBJ2-2; D remains unclear. V was cut by 1 base and J by 0 bases, with 4 bases left in between. Germline loops: CDR1 SGDLS, CDR2 YYNGEE. There are 14 residues in the CDR3. This CDR3 reads CASSVITNTGELFF. CDR3 nucleotides: TGTGCCAGCAGCGTAATAACGAACACCGGGGAGCTGTTTTTT.

This clonotype was counted at least ten times. This rearrangement joins TRBV5-1 to TRBJ1-4; the match to TRBD1 covers 8 bases. The V and J ends lost 5 bases and 8 bases, in that order; junction bases with no gene match: 23. CDR1 is SGHRS, CDR2 YFSETQ, per germline. The length of the CDR3 is 19 residues. The CDR3 nucleotides are TGCGCCAGCAGGGATCTACCCTCGGGACAGGAGATGTTATACGAAAAACTGTTTTTT. Its protein product is CASRDLPSGQEMLYEKLFF.

For the CDR3, the DNA is TGCGCCAGCAGCCAAAGCAGGGGGCAAATGGGAACTGAAGCTTTCTTT. Encoded protein: CASSQSRGQMGTEAFF. V is TRBV4-1 and J is TRBJ1-1, with 8 bases lining up with TRBD1. The V segment lost 2 bases and the J segment 5 bases; nucleotides outside the gene matches: 10. The germline V gene has CDR1 MGHRA and CDR2 YSYEKL. The CDR3 runs 16 residues.

In this sample, this clonotype turned up a few times. In DNA form, the CDR3 reads TGTGCCAGCAGCTTAGAGGGCAGCAATCAGCCCCAGCATTTT. It codes for CASSLEGSNQPQHF. J is TRBJ1-5 and V is TRBV7-2; D is undetermined. V lost 1 base, J lost 1 base, and 5 bases lay in between. Germline CDR1 SGHTA, CDR2 FQGNSA. The CDR3 length is 14 residues.

There are a few counts of this clonotype. This chain links TRBV3-1 with TRBJ2-3; 7 bases match TRBD2. From germline, CDR1 is LGHDT and CDR2 YNNKEL (reference sequence). The CDR3 loop spans 15 amino acids. J lost 3 bases, V lost 3 bases, and 6 bases had no gene match. CDR3 DNA sequence: TGTGCCAGCAGCCAGCCAGCGGGGATGACAGATACGCAGTATTTT. Its translation: CASSQPAGMTDTQYF.

The chain couples TRBV27 to TRBJ1-6; D gene ambiguous. The V gene's germline CDR1 is MNHEY and CDR2 SMNVEV (reference sequence). The CDR3 consists of 12 residues. V lost 3 bases to trimming and J lost 8 bases, with 5 bases between them. CDR3 in DNA: TGTGCCAGCAGTTTCGGTCATTCACCCCTCCACTTT. Amino acids: CASSFGHSPLHF.

The rearrangement links TRBV6-2 or TRBV6-3 to TRBJ2-4; 10 nucleotides align to TRBD1. Germline V gives CDR1 MNHEY, CDR2 SVGEGT. The V gene end was trimmed by 6 bases and the J gene end by 5 bases; junction bases not matched to a gene: 1. CDR3 length: 13 residues. The CDR3 loop is CASRGTGENIQYF. In DNA, the CDR3 is TGTGCCAGCAGGGGGACAGGGGAAAACATTCAGTACTTC.

This clonotype was detected only a few times. CDR3 in DNA: TGTGCCAGCAGCTTAGGTCTAGCGGGGGCTGGGGCCAACGTCCTGACTTTC. It specifies CASSLGLAGAGANVLTF. The rearrangement uses TRBV7-2 and TRBJ2-6; 10 positions match TRBD2. V lost 1 base and J lost 2; bases outside the gene matches: 2. In germline, CDR1 is SGHTA, CDR2 FQGNSA. The CDR3 loop spans 17 amino acids.

The V and J genes are TRBV6-5 and TRBJ2-1, with 7 bases fitting TRBD1. The germline V gene encodes CDR1 MNHEY and CDR2 SVGAGI. The CDR3 sequence is 13 residues long. J lost 5 bases, V lost 6 bases, and 4 bases had no gene match. The CDR3 DNA is TGTGCCAGCAGCCCGGGACAGCACAATGAGCAGTTCTTC. Translation: CASSPGQHNEQFF.

In its sample, this clonotype was seen many times. This rearrangement joins TRBV3-1 to TRBJ1-2; 7 nucleotides line up with TRBD1. The junction had 6 bases not matched to a gene; V was cut back by 5 bases and J by 9 bases. CDR1 LGHDT and CDR2 YNNKEL come from the germline V gene (reference sequence). This CDR3 contains 12 residues. CDR3 sequence reads: CASSSRDSRYTF. The CDR3, as DNA: TGTGCCAGCAGCTCCCGGGACAGCCGCTACACCTTC.

The chain links TRBV7-8 to TRBJ2-3, with TRBD1 matching 8 bases. The CDR3 has 15 residues. V lost 4 bases and J lost 4; bases outside the gene matches: 7. CDR1 SGHVS and CDR2 FQNEAQ come from the germline V gene. CDR3 residues: CASSSAGGSADTQYF. The CDR3 bases are TGTGCCAGCAGCTCCGCAGGGGGCTCGGCAGATACGCAGTATTTT.

V gene TRBV27 combines with J gene TRBJ1-2, with TRBD1 matching 7 bases. Germline V CDR1 and CDR2: MNHEY, SMNVEV (reference sequence). V lost 4 bases and J lost 4; bases outside the gene matches: 6. The CDR3 contains 14 residues. CDR3 loop: CASSSNTGAYGYTF. The CDR3 nucleotides read TGTGCCAGCAGTTCTAATACAGGGGCCTATGGCTACACCTTC.

This clonotype came up a few times. The V call is TRBV29-1, the J call TRBJ2-3; 9 bases fit TRBD2. The CDR3 spans 16 residues. V was clipped by 5 bases and J by 1 base; unmatched bases: 10. Germline V gene lookup returns CDR1 SQVTM and CDR2 ANQGSEA. CDR3 protein: CSVSGTSFRGTDTQYF. For the CDR3, the DNA is TGCAGCGTTTCCGGGACTAGCTTCAGGGGCACAGATACGCAGTATTTT.

The chain is built from TRBV7-3 and TRBJ2-1; the match to TRBD2 covers 9 bases. The CDR3 has 15 residues. J lost 7 bases, V lost 7 bases, and 11 bases had no gene match. From germline, CDR1 is SGHTA and CDR2 FQGTGA. The CDR3: CASKMGGGAVNEQFF. In DNA, the CDR3 is TGTGCCAGCAAGATGGGCGGGGGGGCGGTGAATGAGCAGTTCTTC.

This clonotype has only a few counts. The V and J genes are TRBV20-1 and TRBJ2-7, with D hard to call. This CDR3 contains 11 residues. The V gene lost 4 bases and the J gene lost 3 bases, with 7 bases spanning the gap. Germline CDR1 reads DFQATT; CDR2 reads SNEGSKA (reference sequence). The CDR3, as DNA: TGCAGTGCTAACCTATACTACGAGCAGTACTTC. This gives the protein CSANLYYEQYF.

This chain uses TRBV11-2 with TRBJ2-5, with a possible D match to TRBD2 (5 bases). V gave up 0 bases and J gave up 4 bases, with 9 bases separating them. CDR1 and CDR2 from the germline V gene are SGHAT and FQNNGV. The CDR3 sequence is 14 residues long. CDR3 coding DNA: TGTGCCAGCAGCTTAGAACGGGGTCGAGAGACCCAGTACTTC. This translates into CASSLERGRETQYF.

The chain carries TRBV7-2 and TRBJ2-3, with 12 nucleotides matching TRBD2. Looked up from germline, CDR1 is SGHTA and CDR2 is FQGNSA. The CDR3 runs to 15 residues. With V trimmed by 5 bases and J by 6 bases, 6 bases remained unmatched. The CDR3 region is CASSGTSGRRDTQYF. The CDR3 region has the DNA TGTGCCAGCAGCGGGACTAGCGGGCGCCGGGATACGCAGTATTTT.

This clonotype was detected many times. The chain combines TRBV6-1 with TRBJ1-5; D is ambiguous. Deletions cut 6 bases from V and 1 base from J, with 10 bases between. From germline, CDR1 is MNHNS and CDR2 SASEGT. The CDR3 is 14 residues long. The CDR3 spells CASSAGRSNQPQHF. DNA of the CDR3: TGTGCCAGCAGCGCCGGACGGAGCAATCAGCCCCAGCATTTT.

This clonotype was counted only a few times. The chain recombines TRBV5-1 with TRBJ1-6, with TRBD1 identical over 8 bases. This CDR3 is 14 amino acids long. CDR1 is SGHRS, CDR2 YFSETQ, per germline. V was clipped by 4 bases and J by 7 bases; unmatched bases: 4. The CDR3 loop reads CASSAGQENSPLHF. As DNA, the CDR3 is TGCGCCAGCAGCGCGGGACAGGAAAATTCACCCCTCCACTTT.

This clonotype turned up a few times. The rearrangement joins TRBV30 to TRBJ1-1; 7 nucleotides align to TRBD1. In germline, CDR1 is GTSNPN, CDR2 SVGIG (reference sequence). CDR3 length: 14 residues. V shed 2 bases, J shed 0 bases, and the junction held 3 bases outside the gene matches. The CDR3 protein is CAWSRQGLNTEAFF. In DNA form, the CDR3 reads TGTGCCTGGAGTCGACAGGGATTGAACACTGAAGCTTTCTTT.